One and the same sample provided the 28 T cell receptor beta chains below, sequenced in a study of radiation and T cells in renal cell carcinoma. Profiling relied on immunoSEQ multiplex PCR, and the TCRdb table lists in-frame clones only, not all of them. This sample carries roughly 120,000 clones, 82% of them seen once, and the ten largest clones take approximately 3%. Time point denoted: baseline pretreatment blood. Treatment reported: 15 Gy SBRT to primary tumor, nephrectomy 4 weeks later. The input for sequencing was blood, taken from a patient whose treatment included radiotherapy and nephrectomy. The receptors stem from a woman in her sixties with renal cell carcinoma.

The chain has TRBV6-1 and TRBJ1-5, with D hard to call. Trimming removed 0 bases at V and 0 bases at J, with 6 bases between. Germline values: CDR1 MNHNS, CDR2 SASEGT. There are 15 residues in the CDR3. The chain's CDR3 is CASSEAGGSNQPQHF. In DNA form, the CDR3 reads TGTGCCAGCAGTGAAGCGGGTGGTAGCAATCAGCCCCAGCATTTT.

This chain links TRBV5-6 with TRBJ2-7; tentatively, D is TRBD2 (6 bases). CDR1 is SGHDT, CDR2 YYEEEE, per germline. Trimming took 1 base from V and 2 from J, leaving 13 bases between them. CDR3 length: 15 residues. The CDR3: CASSLLRGGTYEQYF. In DNA, the CDR3 is TGTGCCAGCAGCTTGCTCCGGGGAGGTACCTACGAGCAGTACTTC.

This clone was seen more than once but under ten times. The rearrangement uses TRBV7-2 and TRBJ2-7, with TRBD2 matching over 8 bases. The CDR3 is 18 residues long. The germline gives CDR1 SGHTA, CDR2 FQGNSA. J gave up 3 bases and V 4 bases, and 17 bases lay outside the gene matches. DNA for the CDR3: TGTGCCAGCAGCTACTATAACTCTCTAGCGGGCCTGGGCTACGAGCAGTACTTC. Its translation is CASSYYNSLAGLGYEQYF.

In its sample, this clone was seen a few times. V and J are TRBV6-1 and TRBJ2-7; 7 positions agree with TRBD1. V shed 4 bases, J shed 5 bases, and the junction held 14 bases outside the gene matches. CDR1 and CDR2 (germline): MNHNS, SASEGT. The CDR3 has 16 amino acids. CDR3 sequence (DNA): TGTGCCAGCAGTGGGACGACAGGGTTTGGGAACAACGAGCAGTACTTC. This gives the protein CASSGTTGFGNNEQYF.

The chain recombines TRBV18 with TRBJ1-2; 9 bases are a match to TRBD1. CDR3 length: 14 amino acids. Looked up from germline, CDR1 is KGHSH and CDR2 is LQKENI. Trimming cost V 3 bases and J 7 bases; bases outside gene matches: 6. CDR3 bases: TGTGCCAGCTCACCGTCCGGGACAGGGTCTGGCTACACCTTC. It codes for CASSPSGTGSGYTF.

The V and J genes are TRBV13 and TRBJ2-7; 15 bases are a match to TRBD2. The CDR3 totals 15 residues. Germline assignment: CDR1 PRHDT and CDR2 FYEKMQ (reference sequence). With V trimmed by 4 bases and J by 4 bases, 2 bases remained unmatched. The CDR3 here is CASSSGLAGGYEQYF. In DNA form, the CDR3 reads TGTGCCAGCAGCTCGGGACTAGCGGGGGGTTACGAGCAGTACTTC.

DNA of the CDR3: TGTGCCAGCAGTCCCATAAGGGTTAACGGGGAGCTGTTTTTT. Its protein is CASSPIRVNGELFF. The V and J genes are TRBV28 and TRBJ2-2; D is undetermined. Germline loops: CDR1 MDHEN, CDR2 SYDVKM. V gave up 5 bases and J gave up 7 bases, with 14 bases separating them. This CDR3 region has 14 residues.

The chain is built from TRBV5-1 and TRBJ2-7; TRBD2 matches at 11 bases. The junction had 9 bases not matched to a gene; V was cut back by 7 bases and J by 3 bases. The CDR3 spans 15 residues. Germline loops: CDR1 SGHRS, CDR2 YFSETQ. The DNA of the CDR3 is TGCGCCAGCCAATCTAGCGGGGGGTCGTTCTACGAGCAGTACTTC. This codes for CASQSSGGSFYEQYF.

This chain joins TRBV7-9 and TRBJ1-4, with D tentatively TRBD1 (6 bases). This CDR3 is built from 17 residues. Germline CDR1 is SEHNR and CDR2 is FQNEAQ (reference sequence). Between the trimmed V and J ends, which lost 1 base and 0 bases, there was a span of 12 bases. The CDR3 sequence is CASSLVGQGPTNEKLFF. The CDR3 DNA is TGTGCCAGCAGCTTAGTTGGGCAGGGGCCAACTAATGAAAAACTGTTTTTT.

This clone has only one observation. V is TRBV19 and J is TRBJ1-6; perhaps TRBD1 as D (5 bases). Germline V gene sequence: CDR1 LNHDA, CDR2 SQIVND (reference sequence). V was shortened by 4 bases and J by 8 bases, with 15 bases between the two germline ends. The CDR3 has 15 amino acids. This CDR3 reads CASSTRSGGDSPLHF. CDR3 nucleotides: TGTGCCAGTAGTACTAGAAGCGGAGGGGATTCACCCCTCCACTTT.

V and J are TRBV9 and TRBJ1-4, with TRBD1 identical over 7 bases. The germline gives CDR1 SGDLS, CDR2 YYNGEE. Trimming cost V 5 bases and J 2 bases; bases outside gene matches: 6. The CDR3 has 15 residues. CDR3 region: CASSLLTGTNEKLFF. The CDR3 nucleotides are TGTGCCAGCAGTCTTTTGACAGGGACTAATGAAAAACTGTTTTTT.

The chain combines TRBV6-6 with TRBJ2-1; D gene unclear. Per germline, CDR1 MNHNY and CDR2 SVGAGI (reference sequence). The CDR3 is 13 amino acids. V dropped 0 bases and J dropped 8 bases, with 8 bases sitting between them. CDR3 in DNA: TGTGCCAGCAGTTACTCGCGAGGTTATGAGCAGTTCTTC. Its translation: CASSYSRGYEQFF.

This clone was detected only a few times. This chain connects TRBV18 to TRBJ1-1, with no clear D. The germline CDR1 and CDR2 sequences are KGHSH and LQKENI. The CDR3 is 12 residues long. The V gene lost 6 bases and the J gene lost 1 base, with 6 bases spanning the gap. CDR3: CASSLGNTEAFF. The CDR3 region has the DNA TGTGCCAGCTCGTTGGGGAACACTGAAGCTTTCTTT. The full variable domain, completed using reference TRBV18 and TRBJ1-1, is NAGVMQNPRHLVRRRGQEARLRCSPMKGHSHVYWYRQLPEEGLKFMVYLQKENIIDESGMPKERFSAEFPKEGPSILRIQQVVRGDSAAYFCASSLGNTEAFFGQGTRLTVV.

The CDR3 DNA is TGTGCCAGCAGTGAGGGACCGATAACTCCTTACGAGCAGTACTTC. This sequence encodes CASSEGPITPYEQYF. The rearrangement joins TRBV6-1 to TRBJ2-7; D is tentatively TRBD1 or TRBD2 (5 bases each). Germline V CDR1 and CDR2: MNHNS, SASEGT. Trimming left V 3 bases short and J 4 bases short, with 16 bases between. This CDR3 contains 15 residues.

The rearrangement links TRBV30 to TRBJ2-7; 8 nucleotides align to TRBD1. From germline, CDR1 is GTSNPN and CDR2 SVGIG (reference sequence). The CDR3 totals 15 residues. Losses at the gene ends were 0 bases for V and 4 bases for J; bases not matched to a gene: 8. Written as DNA, the CDR3 is TGTGCCTGGAGTGTACGACAGGGGATCGGGTACGAGCAGTACTTC. Translation: CAWSVRQGIGYEQYF.

The chain joins TRBV5-1 to TRBJ2-1; TRBD1 agrees at 8 bases. Per the germline V gene, CDR1 is SGHRS and CDR2 is YFSETQ. V lost 4 bases and J lost 0; bases outside the gene matches: 6. The CDR3 sequence is 16 residues long. Here the CDR3 DNA reads TGCGCCAGCAGCCAAGGACAGGGTACCTCCTACAATGAGCAGTTCTTC. Protein sequence: CASSQGQGTSYNEQFF. The full variable domain, its missing parts supplied by reference TRBV5-1 and TRBJ2-1, is KAGVTQTPRYLIKTRGQQVTLSCSPISGHRSVSWYQQTPGQGLQFLFEYFSETQRNKGNFPGRFSGRQFSNSRSEMNVSTLELGDSALYLCASSQGQGTSYNEQFFGPGTRLTVL.

The chain joins TRBV13 to TRBJ2-2, with 8 bases matching TRBD2. This CDR3 region has 16 residues. Trimming took 9 bases from V and 1 from J; bases not matched to a gene: 10. Looked up from germline, CDR1 is PRHDT and CDR2 is FYEKMQ (reference sequence). The CDR3 nucleotides read TGTGCCAGTATATTCGGGCTAGCGGGGAACACCGGGGAGCTGTTTTTT. This codes for CASIFGLAGNTGELFF.

The genes are TRBV6-7 and TRBJ2-3; D not certain. TRBV6-7 is an ORF; its function is uncertain. V was pared by 0 bases and J by 0 bases, with 4 bases between. The CDR3 length is 14 residues. CDR3 DNA: TGTGCCAGCAGTTACTCGTCTAGCACAGATACGCAGTATTTT. As protein: CASSYSSSTDTQYF.

This chain joins TRBV30 and TRBJ2-2; D possibly corresponds to TRBD1 (5 bases). Trimming removed 1 base at V and 4 bases at J, with 13 bases between. The CDR3 has 15 residues. Per germline, CDR1 GTSNPN and CDR2 SVGIG (reference sequence). In DNA, the CDR3 is TGTGCCTGGAGTGGATTGGACATTTTCACCGGGGAGCTGTTTTTT. Translation gives CAWSGLDIFTGELFF.

The rearrangement joins TRBV6-5 to TRBJ1-2; D unclear. V was clipped by 6 bases and J by 8 bases, with 19 bases between them. CDR1 is MNHEY and CDR2 is SVGAGI in the germline V gene. CDR3 length: 14 amino acids. The CDR3 loop is CASSQTFGRGGYTF. The CDR3 nucleotides are TGTGCCAGCAGCCAAACCTTTGGACGGGGAGGCTACACCTTC.

On this clone itself: In the same sample, other DNA sequences code for this CDR3. This chain connects TRBV6-1 to TRBJ1-4; D gene uncertain. Germline loops: CDR1 MNHNS, CDR2 SASEGT. The CDR3 contains 11 residues. Trimming shortened V by 6 bases and J by 4 bases, and 3 bases separated the two germline ends. CDR3 bases: TGTGCCAGCAGGGATAATGAAAAACTGTTTTTT. The encoded protein is CASRDNEKLFF.

This clone was counted a few times. The rearrangement links TRBV9 to TRBJ2-7; a possible D gene is TRBD2 (5 bases). This CDR3 comprises 15 residues. Germline V gene data show CDR1 as SGDLS and CDR2 as YYNGEE. Trimming shortened V by 0 bases and J by 2 bases, and 12 bases separated the two germline ends. The DNA of the CDR3 is TGTGCCAGCAGCGTAGAGAGCGGATCCGCCTACGAGCAGTACTTC. Amino acids: CASSVESGSAYEQYF.

The rearrangement joins TRBV2 to TRBJ1-4; 8 bases fit TRBD1. Germline V gene sequence: CDR1 SNHLY, CDR2 FYNNEI. V shed 4 bases, J shed 9 bases, and the junction held 7 bases outside the gene matches. This CDR3 contains 14 residues. As DNA, the CDR3 is TGTGCCAGCAGTGCTGGACAGGGTTCCAAAAAACTGTTTTTT. This encodes CASSAGQGSKKLFF.

V usage is TRBV6-6 and J usage is TRBJ1-1; no definite D call. In germline, CDR1 is MNHNY, CDR2 SVGAGI (reference sequence). CDR3 length equals 13 residues. V gave up 5 bases and J gave up 5 bases, with 12 bases separating them. DNA for the CDR3: TGTGCCAGCAGTCCCGAAAGTGTGACTGAAGCTTTCTTT. It yields the protein CASSPESVTEAFF.

The chain is built from TRBV6-5 and TRBJ1-6; D is perhaps TRBD1 (5 bases). V was clipped by 5 bases and J by 7 bases, with 12 bases between them. Germline V CDR1 and CDR2: MNHEY, SVGAGI. This CDR3 spans 14 amino acids. The CDR3 nucleotides are TGTGCCAGCAGTCCCGGGGGGACGAATTCACCCCTCCACTTT. This translates into CASSPGGTNSPLHF.

The rearrangement joins TRBV2 to TRBJ1-1; D perhaps matches TRBD1 (5 bases). The CDR3 runs 13 residues. Germline V gene sequence: CDR1 SNHLY, CDR2 FYNNEI. V lost 6 bases to trimming and J lost 5 bases, with 13 bases between them. CDR3 sequence (DNA): TGTGCCAGCAGAGGGGACGGCCCAACTGAAGCTTTCTTT. It is translated as CASRGDGPTEAFF.

V and J are TRBV5-4 and TRBJ1-4; D remains unclear. V lost 0 bases, J lost 5 bases, and 5 bases lay in between. Per the germline V gene, CDR1 is SGHNT and CDR2 is YYREEE (reference sequence). This CDR3 has 13 residues. The CDR3, as DNA: TGTGCCAGCAGCTTGGTTGGAAATGAAAAACTGTTTTTT. The encoded protein is CASSLVGNEKLFF. The entire variable domain, with the rest obtained from reference TRBV5-4 and TRBJ1-4, is as follows: ETGVTQSPTHLIKTRGQQVTLRCSSQSGHNTVSWYQQALGQGPQFIFQYYREEENGRGNFPPRFSGLQFPNYSSELNVNALELDDSALYLCASSLVGNEKLFFGSGTQLSVL.

The chain combines TRBV30 with TRBJ2-1, with D tentatively TRBD1 or TRBD2 (5 bases each). Trimming cost V 2 bases and J 2 bases, with 10 bases left between them. Germline V gene data show CDR1 as GTSNPN and CDR2 as SVGIG (reference sequence). The CDR3 contains 14 residues. CDR3 residues: CAWSPGAPYNEQFF. In DNA form, the CDR3 reads TGTGCCTGGAGTCCCGGGGCACCCTACAATGAGCAGTTCTTC.